The 8 T cell receptor beta chains below come from one sample, sequenced in a study of blood T cell repertoires in COVID-19. Repertoires were generated with immunoSEQ multiplex PCR, while TCRdb's copy carries only in-frame clones and drops some. This table holds around 230,000 clones, roughly 80% found once. Input material: peripheral blood. These TCRs come from a woman of 80 years or more with acute or convalescent COVID-19.

The chain recombines TRBV6-5 with TRBJ1-5; TRBD1 matches 7 bases. CDR1 and CDR2 (germline): MNHEY, SVGAGI. J gave up 3 bases and V 6 bases, and 8 bases lay outside the gene matches. The CDR3 runs 15 residues. CDR3 region: CASSQWDSLNQPQHF. For the CDR3, the DNA is TGTGCCAGCAGCCAATGGGACAGTCTCAATCAGCCCCAGCATTTT.

For the CDR3, the DNA is TGCGCCAGCAGCTTGGTTGGGACAATGAATGAGCAGTACTTC. Amino acid sequence: CASSLVGTMNEQYF. The chain uses TRBV5-1 and TRBJ2-7; the D gene is possibly TRBD1 (6 bases). Germline lookup yields CDR1 SGHRS and CDR2 YFSETQ. The CDR3 contains 14 residues. The V end was cut by 0 bases, the J end by 7 bases, with 14 bases between.

The chain recombines TRBV7-9 with TRBJ1-2, with TRBD1 identical over 7 bases. This CDR3 has 15 residues. V lost 1 base to trimming and J lost 7 bases; unmatched junction nucleotides: 9. Germline V gene lookup returns CDR1 SEHNR and CDR2 FQNEAQ (reference sequence). Written as DNA, the CDR3 is TGTGCCAGCAGCTTAGGAGTTGAGGGGGCCGGTGGCTACACCTTC. Residues: CASSLGVEGAGGYTF.

The chain recombines TRBV7-2 with TRBJ2-3; 14 bases are shared with TRBD2. After removal of 0 bases from V and 5 bases from J, the junction contained 7 bases not matched to a gene. The CDR3 length is 18 residues. CDR1 SGHTA and CDR2 FQGNSA come from the germline V gene. The CDR3 region has the DNA TGTGCCAGCAGCTTAGCGGCCGGGACTAGCGGGGGTGTAGATACGCAGTATTTT. Amino acid sequence: CASSLAAGTSGGVDTQYF.

The V call is TRBV7-6, the J call TRBJ1-2, with D perhaps matching TRBD1 (5 bases). V was shortened by 5 bases and J by 2 bases, with 15 bases between the two germline ends. The CDR3 has 15 amino acids. Per the germline V gene, CDR1 is SGHVS and CDR2 is FNYEAQ. The CDR3 nucleotides read TGTGCCAGCAGCCCCGGGGGGAATCTGAACTATGGCTACACCTTC. Protein: CASSPGGNLNYGYTF.

This chain links TRBV7-9 with TRBJ2-7, with 11 bases identical to TRBD1. V trimming: 3 bases; J trimming: 6 bases; junction bases outside the gene matches: 4. Per germline, CDR1 SEHNR and CDR2 FQNEAQ (reference sequence). CDR3 length: 14 residues. The CDR3 here is CASSFGQGAFEQYF. CDR3 bases: TGTGCCAGCAGCTTTGGACAGGGGGCTTTCGAGCAGTACTTC.

This clone was observed a few times. The chain is built from TRBV5-5 and TRBJ2-7; 8 positions agree with TRBD2. Germline-derived CDR1 and CDR2 are SGHKS and YYEKEE (reference sequence). V shed 1 base, J shed 2 bases, and the junction held 2 bases outside the gene matches. This CDR3 has 14 residues. The CDR3 loop reads CASSLILAAYEQYF. In DNA, the CDR3 is TGTGCCAGCAGCTTGATACTAGCGGCCTACGAGCAGTACTTC.

The rearrangement uses TRBV6-1 and TRBJ2-2; D perhaps matches TRBD1 (5 bases). The CDR3 is made up of 15 amino acids. Germline V lookup: CDR1 MNHNS, CDR2 SASEGT. V was trimmed by 3 bases and J by 4 bases, leaving 12 bases between them. Written as DNA, the CDR3 is TGTGCCAGCAGTGACAGGGCCCGAGGCACCGGGGAGCTGTTTTTT. It yields the protein CASSDRARGTGELFF.